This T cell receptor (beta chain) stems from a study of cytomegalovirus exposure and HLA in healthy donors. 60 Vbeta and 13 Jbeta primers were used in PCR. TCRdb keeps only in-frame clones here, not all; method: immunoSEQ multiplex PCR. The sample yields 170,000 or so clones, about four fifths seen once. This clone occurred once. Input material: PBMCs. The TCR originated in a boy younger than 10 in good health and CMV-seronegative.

The CDR3 loop reads CASSKQYNEQFF. DNA of the CDR3: TGTGCCAGCAGTAAACAGTACAATGAGCAGTTCTTC. The chain is built from TRBV28 and TRBJ2-1; D not certain. Trimming removed 5 bases from V and 4 bases from J, with 6 bases in between. Per germline, CDR1 MDHEN and CDR2 SYDVKM. This CDR3 contains 12 residues.